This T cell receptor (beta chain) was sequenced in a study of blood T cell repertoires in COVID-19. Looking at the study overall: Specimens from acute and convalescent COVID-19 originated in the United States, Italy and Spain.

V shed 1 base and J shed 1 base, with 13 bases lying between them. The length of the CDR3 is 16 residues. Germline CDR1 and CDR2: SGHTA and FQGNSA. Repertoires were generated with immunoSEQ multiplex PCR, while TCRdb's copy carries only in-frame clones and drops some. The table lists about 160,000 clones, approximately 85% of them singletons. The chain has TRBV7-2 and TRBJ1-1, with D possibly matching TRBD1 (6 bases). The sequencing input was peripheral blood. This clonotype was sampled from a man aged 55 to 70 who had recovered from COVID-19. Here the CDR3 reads CASSLVTGLSNTEAFF. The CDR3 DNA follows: TGTGCCAGCAGCTTAGTCACAGGGTTGTCGAACACTGAAGCTTTCTTT.